This TCR beta chain derives from a study of blood T cell repertoires in COVID-19 (dated by TCRdb to the early 2020s). In the study overall: Samples covering the acute and convalescent phases of COVID-19 were provided by collaborators in the United States, Italy and Spain. The material from the prospective study consisted of cDNA or gDNA derived from T cells, B-cell-depleted T cells, or PBMCs. Deeply sampled blood TCRbeta repertoires from subjects exposed to, actively infected with, or recovered from COVID-19 were included in the dataset. The repertoires were made available in a free public database intended to serve as a resource for research on the immune response to SARS-CoV-2. Samples were obtained from the ongoing ImmuneRACE study (first 160 participants) and from approximately 1,200 subjects provided by 6 global collaborators. Sample metadata almost always included a de-identified subject ID, COVID-19 status, age in years and sex. Where available, HLA class I and class II types were obtained from metadata supplied by the sample provider rather than from assay-based typing. Study-level results and caveats: The quantity of clinical and demographic metadata differed by source and by participant and was supplied without curation.

TCRbeta CDR3 regions were amplified from genomic DNA using the immunoSEQ Assay, a bias-controlled multiplex PCR. The original methods were these. The number of nucleated cells in each sample was estimated by amplification of reference gene primers within the assay. Sequence reads were collapsed and filtered to measure the absolute abundance of every unique TCRbeta CDR3 rearrangement. For each sample, productive Simpson clonality was calculated as the square root of Simpson's diversity index over productive rearrangements. Here the immuneACCESS table is served through TCRdb, limited to in-frame sequences with V and J called. Missing clones are a known gap in these copies; in checked studies unresolved V genes cover under half, and the rest lacks a known reason. That table furnishes V, J and clone size, whereas the DNA furnished D and trimming. The sample includes around 300,000 clones, with about 90% observed a single time. 3.5% to 5% of the sample rests with the top ten.

Enrolling through a virtual design, the prospective study's participants ranged in age from roughly 18 to 89 years and lived across 24 United States geographic areas. To assign participants to cohorts, the prospective study relied on clinical history that participants themselves reported in a screening survey and a study questionnaire. Each participant in the prospective study had whole blood, serum and a nasopharyngeal or oropharyngeal swab collected by mobile phlebotomists. Participants in the prospective study had the option to provide additional blood draws and questionnaires over an approximately 2-month period. Before DNA extraction, blood samples from the prospective study were shipped at room temperature or frozen. To note about this clone: The specificity of this receptor is unknown. The sample holds no much larger clone one base away, and base qualities are not on file.

This receptor was identified in a woman in her late teens or twenties with acute COVID-19. The sequenced sample was PBMCs or T cells enriched from blood (not recorded which).

The encoded CDR3 is CASSLGPGTSYYNEQFF. The base sequence is TGTGCCAGCAGTTTGGGTCCCGGGACTAGTTACTACAATGAGCAGTTCTTC. The rearrangement joined TRBV27 to TRBJ2-1; 8 junctional bases match TRBD2. From the cysteine up to the phenylalanine, the CDR3 has a length of 17 residues. This entry keeps only the CDR3 DNA: 51 bases, framed from base 1. Relative to germline, V is missing 3 bases and J is missing 3 bases, with 10 bases of the junction outside any gene match. CDR1 MNHEY and CDR2 SMNVEV are derived from the germline V gene (reference sequence).